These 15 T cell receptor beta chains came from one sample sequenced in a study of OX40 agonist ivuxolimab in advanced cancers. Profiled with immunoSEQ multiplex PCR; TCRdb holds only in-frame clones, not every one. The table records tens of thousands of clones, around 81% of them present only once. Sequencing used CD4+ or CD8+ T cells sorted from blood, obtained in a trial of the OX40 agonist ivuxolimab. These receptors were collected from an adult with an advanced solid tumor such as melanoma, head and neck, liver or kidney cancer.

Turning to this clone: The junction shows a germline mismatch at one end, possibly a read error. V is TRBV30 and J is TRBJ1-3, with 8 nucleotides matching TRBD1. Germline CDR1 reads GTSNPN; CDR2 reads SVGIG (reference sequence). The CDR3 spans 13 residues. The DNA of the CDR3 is TGTGCCTGGACTCTCGTTACGGGACAGGCCAGTTTTTTT. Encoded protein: CAWTLVTGQASFF.

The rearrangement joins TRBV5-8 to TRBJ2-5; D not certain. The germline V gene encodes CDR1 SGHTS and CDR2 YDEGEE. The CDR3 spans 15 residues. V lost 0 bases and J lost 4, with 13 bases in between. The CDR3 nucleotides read TGTGCCAGCAGCTTGGATCACAGCCTGGGAGAGACCCAGTACTTC. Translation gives CASSLDHSLGETQYF. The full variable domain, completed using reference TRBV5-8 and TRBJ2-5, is EAGVTQSPTHLIKTRGQQATLRCSPISGHTSVYWYQQALGLGLQFLLWYDEGEERNRGNFPPRFSGRQFPNYSSELNVNALELEDSALYLCASSLDHSLGETQYFGPGTRLLVL.

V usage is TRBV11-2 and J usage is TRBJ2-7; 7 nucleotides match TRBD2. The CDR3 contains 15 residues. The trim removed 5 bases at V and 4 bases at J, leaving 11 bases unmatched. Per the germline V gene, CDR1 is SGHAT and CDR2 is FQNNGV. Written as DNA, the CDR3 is TGTGCCAGCAGCCTAACGATAGCGGGTCCGTACGAGCAGTACTTC. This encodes CASSLTIAGPYEQYF. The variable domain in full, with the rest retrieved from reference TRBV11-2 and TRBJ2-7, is EAGVAQSPRYKIIEKRQSVAFWCNPISGHATLYWYQQILGQGPKLLIQFQNNGVVDDSQLPKDRFSAERLKGVDSTLKIQPAKLEDSAVYLCASSLTIAGPYEQYFGPGTRLTVT.

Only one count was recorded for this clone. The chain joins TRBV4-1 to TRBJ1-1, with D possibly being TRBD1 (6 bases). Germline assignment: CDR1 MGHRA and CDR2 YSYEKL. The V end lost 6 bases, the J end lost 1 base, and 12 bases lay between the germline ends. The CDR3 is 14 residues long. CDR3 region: CASRPTGENTEAFF. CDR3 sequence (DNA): TGCGCCAGCAGACCGACAGGAGAGAACACTGAAGCTTTCTTT.

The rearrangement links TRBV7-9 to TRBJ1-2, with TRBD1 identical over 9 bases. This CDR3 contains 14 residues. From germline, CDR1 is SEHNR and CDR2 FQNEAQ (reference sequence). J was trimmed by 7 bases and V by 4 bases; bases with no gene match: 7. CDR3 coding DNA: TGTGCCAGCAGCTCAACCAACAGGGGGCTTGGCTACACCTTC. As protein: CASSSTNRGLGYTF.

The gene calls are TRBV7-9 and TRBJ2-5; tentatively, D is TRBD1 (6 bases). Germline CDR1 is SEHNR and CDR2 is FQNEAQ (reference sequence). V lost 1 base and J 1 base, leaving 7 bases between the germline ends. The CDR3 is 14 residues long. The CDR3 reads CASSLGQVQETQYF. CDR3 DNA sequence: TGTGCCAGCAGCTTAGGACAGGTCCAAGAGACCCAGTACTTC.

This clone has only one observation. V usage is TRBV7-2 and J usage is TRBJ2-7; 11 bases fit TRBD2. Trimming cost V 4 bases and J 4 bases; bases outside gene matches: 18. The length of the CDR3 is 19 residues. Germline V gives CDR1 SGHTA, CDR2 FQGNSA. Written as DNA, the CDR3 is TGTGCCAGCAGCTCACCGGGTAGCGGGAGGGCCCGGAAATCTTACGAGCAGTACTTC. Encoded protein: CASSSPGSGRARKSYEQYF. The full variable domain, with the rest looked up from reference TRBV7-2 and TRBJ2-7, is GAGVSQSPSNKVTEKGKDVELRCDPISGHTALYWYRQSLGQGLEFLIYFQGNSAPDKSGLPSDRFSAERTGGSVSTLTIQRTQQEDSAVYLCASSSPGSGRARKSYEQYFGPGTRLTVT.

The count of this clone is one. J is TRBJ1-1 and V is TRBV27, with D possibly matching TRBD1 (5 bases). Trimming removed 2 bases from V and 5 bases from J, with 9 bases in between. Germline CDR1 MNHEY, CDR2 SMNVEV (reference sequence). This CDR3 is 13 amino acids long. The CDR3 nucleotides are TGTGCCAGCAGTTTACCAGGGAGGACTGAAGCTTTCTTT. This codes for CASSLPGRTEAFF.

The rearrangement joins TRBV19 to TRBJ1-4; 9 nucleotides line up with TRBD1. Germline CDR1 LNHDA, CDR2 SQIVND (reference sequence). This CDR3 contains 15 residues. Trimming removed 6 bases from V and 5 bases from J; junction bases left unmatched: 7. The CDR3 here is CASRMTGTGNEKLFF. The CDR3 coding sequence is TGTGCCAGTAGAATGACCGGGACAGGGAATGAAAAACTGTTTTTT. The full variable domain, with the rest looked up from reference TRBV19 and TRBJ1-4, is DGGITQSPKYLFRKEGQNVTLSCEQNLNHDAMYWYRQDPGQGLRLIYYSQIVNDFQKGDIAEGYSVSREKKESFPLTVTSAQKNPTAFYLCASRMTGTGNEKLFFGSGTQLSVL.

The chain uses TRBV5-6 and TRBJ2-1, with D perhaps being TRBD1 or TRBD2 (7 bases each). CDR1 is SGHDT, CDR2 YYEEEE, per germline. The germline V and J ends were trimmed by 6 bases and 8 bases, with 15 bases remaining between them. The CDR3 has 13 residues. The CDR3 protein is CASIQGGTDEQFF. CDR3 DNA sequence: TGTGCCAGCATTCAGGGGGGGACTGATGAGCAGTTCTTC.

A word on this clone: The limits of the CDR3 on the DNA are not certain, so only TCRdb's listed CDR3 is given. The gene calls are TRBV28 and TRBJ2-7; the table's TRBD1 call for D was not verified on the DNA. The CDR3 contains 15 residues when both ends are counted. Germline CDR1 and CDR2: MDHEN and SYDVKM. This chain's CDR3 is CASSFLAGLSYEQYF.

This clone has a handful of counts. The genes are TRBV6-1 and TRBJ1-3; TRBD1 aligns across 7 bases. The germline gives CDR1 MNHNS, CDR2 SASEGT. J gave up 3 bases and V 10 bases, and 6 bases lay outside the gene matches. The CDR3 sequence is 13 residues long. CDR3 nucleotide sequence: TGTGCCACCCAACAGGGGAGTGGAAACACCATATATTTT. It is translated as CATQQGSGNTIYF.

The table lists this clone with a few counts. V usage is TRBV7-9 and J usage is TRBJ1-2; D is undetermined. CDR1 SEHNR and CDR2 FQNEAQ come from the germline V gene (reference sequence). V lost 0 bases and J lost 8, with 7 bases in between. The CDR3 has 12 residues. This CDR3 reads CASSLASQGYTF. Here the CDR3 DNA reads TGTGCCAGCAGCTTAGCCAGCCAAGGCTACACCTTC.

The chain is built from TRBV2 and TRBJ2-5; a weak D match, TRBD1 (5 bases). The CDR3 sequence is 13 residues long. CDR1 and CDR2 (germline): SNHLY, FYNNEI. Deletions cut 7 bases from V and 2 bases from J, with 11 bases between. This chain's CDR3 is CASNFRQQETQYF. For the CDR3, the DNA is TGTGCCAGCAACTTCCGACAGCAAGAGACCCAGTACTTC.

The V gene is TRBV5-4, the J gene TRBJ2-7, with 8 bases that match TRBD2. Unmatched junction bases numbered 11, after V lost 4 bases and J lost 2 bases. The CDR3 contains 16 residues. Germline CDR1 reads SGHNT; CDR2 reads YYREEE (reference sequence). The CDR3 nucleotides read TGTGCCAGCAGCCCCCGGGCGGGAGGCACCCCCTACGAGCAGTACTTC. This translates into CASSPRAGGTPYEQYF.